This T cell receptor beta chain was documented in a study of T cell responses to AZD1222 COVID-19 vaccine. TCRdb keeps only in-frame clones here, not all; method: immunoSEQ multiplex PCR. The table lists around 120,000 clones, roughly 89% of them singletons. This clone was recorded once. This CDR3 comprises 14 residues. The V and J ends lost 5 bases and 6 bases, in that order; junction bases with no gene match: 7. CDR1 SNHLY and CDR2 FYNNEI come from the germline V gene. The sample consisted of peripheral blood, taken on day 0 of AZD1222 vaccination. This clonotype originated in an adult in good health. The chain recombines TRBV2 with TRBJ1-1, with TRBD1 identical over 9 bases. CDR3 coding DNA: TGTGCCAGCAGTTCTGGACAGGGGCTCCCTGAAGCTTTCTTT. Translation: CASSSGQGLPEAFF.